This entry describes one TCR beta chain. Its target is unknown. The entry originates in a study of CD8 T cells in Susac syndrome. CD8+ and CD4+ T cells from blood underwent TCR beta sequencing. RNA totalling roughly 0.45 to 1 ug underwent reverse transcription with random hexamers. An immunoSEQ multiplex PCR generated amplified TCR beta CDR3 products spanning 54 Vbeta and 13 Jbeta. MiXCR was run by TCRdb on the immunoSEQ multiplex PCR reads, yielding one entry per CDR3 protein. The sample comprises 250,000 to 300,000 distinct CDR3 sequences, around 89% of which are singletons, and around 0.18% rests with the top ten. Germline V gives CDR1 MRHNA, CDR2 SNTAGT. This CDR3 contains 14 residues. V was pared by 3 bases and J by 7 bases, with 3 bases of the junction left unmatched. General study points: In its TCR sequencing and HLA analysis, the study acknowledged that the number of individuals was relatively small.

The J gene is TRBJ1-6, the V gene TRBV6-4; TRBD1 agrees at 7 bases. The TCR originated in a human donor with multiple sclerosis. Sequencing was done on a sample of CD8+ T cells from PBMCs. The CDR3 DNA follows: TGTGCCAGCAGTGAGACAGGGCAAAATTCACCCCTCCACTTT. Translation gives CASSETGQNSPLHF.